This paragraph covers one T cell receptor (beta chain) sequence. This specimen comes from a study of shared clonotypes between healthy human individuals. Naive CD8 isolation took CD45RO-negative cells positively selected for CCR7 and excluded terminally differentiated effector memory CD45RA+ cells. The CDR3 is 12 residues long. Deletions cut 5 bases from V and 7 bases from J, with 8 bases between. CDR1 is SGHTA and CDR2 is FQGTGA in the germline V gene. Libraries were prepared by immunoSEQ multiplex PCR; TCRdb keeps only in-frame clonotypes and omits some of them. The sample consists of about 700,000 clones, roughly nine tenths of them appearing once.

This rearrangement joins TRBV7-3 to TRBJ2-2, with D possibly TRBD2 on 5 matching bases. The origin of this receptor is a young man in good health. The material sequenced was naive CD8+ T cells sorted from blood. The CDR3 sequence is CASSHGVGELFF. Written as DNA, the CDR3 is TGTGCCAGCAGCCACGGGGTCGGGGAGCTGTTTTTT.